This TCR beta chain was sequenced in a study of early T cells in non-severe SARS-CoV-2 infection. Study at large: Sequencing of unsorted whole blood was done on bulk RNA, leaving chains unpaired. General study points: Reliance on VDJdb matching favored anti-spike CD8 responses; private and CD4 specificities were missed.

Each single cDNA molecule received a unique molecular identifier. TCRdb recomputed calls from the 5' RACE reads with MiXCR, one row per CDR3 protein. The sample holds over 30,000 distinct CDR3 sequences, under 4.5% seen once. Germline V gene sequence: CDR1 SGHNT, CDR2 YYREEE (reference sequence). The ends lost 0 bases at V and 3 bases at J; junction bases unmatched: 8. This CDR3 contains 17 residues. This clonotype is categorized as medium-sized. As yet, its antigen is unknown. This TCR derives from an adult who was a healthcare worker with PCR-confirmed SARS-CoV-2 infection or an uninfected control (not recorded which). The chain recombines TRBV5-4 with TRBJ2-1, with 8 positions matching TRBD2. Input material: whole blood. This CDR3 reads CASSLGGSGGRYNEQFF. CDR3 in DNA: TGTGCCAGCAGCTTGGGAGGGAGCGGGGGCCGCTACAATGAGCAGTTCTTC.